Shown below are 9 T cell receptor beta chains from a single sample sequenced in a study of T-cell memory formation after mild COVID-19. TCRdb re-derived calls from the 5' RACE reads in MiXCR, one entry per CDR3 protein. The sample has some 40,000 distinct CDR3 sequences, nearly 9.5% seen once; the top ten hold about 11%. The sample comprised PBMCs or a T cell subset sorted from them (not recorded which). These TCRs come from an adult woman who had mild COVID-19 (a few samples of this study predate the infection). Cell type and time point are not known.

This clonotype was seen at least ten times. The chain links TRBV11-2 to TRBJ2-1; D possibly corresponds to TRBD2 (5 bases). The ends were cut back, 5 bases at V and 0 bases at J, with 17 bases in the middle. Germline V gene data show CDR1 as SGHAT and CDR2 as FQNNGV. The CDR3 covers 17 residues. The chain's CDR3 is CASSLRTGTYSYNEQFF. The CDR3 DNA follows: TGTGCCAGCAGCCTACGGACTGGAACCTACTCCTACAATGAGCAGTTCTTC.

This clonotype was counted a few times. This chain uses TRBV18 with TRBJ2-6, with 10 bases matching TRBD1. The CDR3 sequence is 18 residues long. Germline V gives CDR1 KGHSH, CDR2 LQKENI. The V gene end was trimmed by 2 bases and the J gene end by 4 bases; junction bases not matched to a gene: 8. DNA of the CDR3: TGTGCCAGCTCACCAGCGACAGGGGGCGCGGGCGGGGCCAACGTCCTGACTTTC. Translated, it gives CASSPATGGAGGANVLTF. Based on the CDR3 plus reference TRBV18 and TRBJ2-6, the full variable domain is NAGVMQNPRHLVRRRGQEARLRCSPMKGHSHVYWYRQLPEEGLKFMVYLQKENIIDESGMPKERFSAEFPKEGPSILRIQQVVRGDSAAYFCASSPATGGAGGANVLTFGAGSRLTVL.

The J gene is TRBJ2-2, the V gene TRBV18; unclear D gene. V was cut by 0 bases and J by 1 base, with 9 bases left in between. The CDR3 covers 16 residues. Germline V gene data show CDR1 as KGHSH and CDR2 as LQKENI. The CDR3 reads CASSPPSRENTGELFF. The DNA for the CDR3 is TGTGCCAGCTCACCACCGTCAAGGGAGAACACCGGGGAGCTGTTTTTT.

This clonotype was observed a few times. This chain connects TRBV20-1 to TRBJ1-1; 7 bases are a match to TRBD1. Germline loops: CDR1 DFQATT, CDR2 SNEGSKA (reference sequence). CDR3 length: 14 amino acids. With V trimmed by 3 bases and J by 1 base, 5 bases remained unmatched. The CDR3 loop is CSASFRQGNTEAFF. CDR3 coding DNA: TGCAGTGCTAGCTTTAGACAGGGGAACACTGAAGCTTTCTTT.

DNA of the CDR3: TGTGCCAGCAGCCTCCGAGTACCAGTGGGGGAGCAGTACTTC. Protein: CASSLRVPVGEQYF. This chain connects TRBV7-8 to TRBJ2-7; D not resolved. The germline V and J ends were trimmed by 5 bases and 7 bases, with 18 bases remaining between them. Germline V gene lookup returns CDR1 SGHVS and CDR2 FQNEAQ. The CDR3 loop spans 14 amino acids.

The table lists this clonotype with a few counts. The V call is TRBV7-9, the J call TRBJ1-3; TRBD1 matches at 8 bases. The CDR3 contains 13 residues. The junction had 5 bases not matched to a gene; V was cut back by 5 bases and J by 8 bases. Germline CDR1 and CDR2: SEHNR and FQNEAQ (reference sequence). The CDR3, as DNA: TGTGCCAGCAGCCCCAGGGGGCCAGACACCATATATTTT. Translating gives CASSPRGPDTIYF.

This clonotype was found a few times. The rearrangement uses TRBV2 and TRBJ2-1; unclear D gene. Germline CDR1 SNHLY, CDR2 FYNNEI. CDR3 length: 13 amino acids. The V gene lost 2 bases and the J gene lost 4 bases, with 6 bases spanning the gap. The CDR3 DNA sequence: TGTGCCAGCAGTGAACCCCGATACAATGAGCAGTTCTTC. Translated: CASSEPRYNEQFF.

CDR3 DNA: TGCGCCAGCAGACGTCAGGGAATGGGAAATGAGCAGTTCTTC. This gives the protein CASRRQGMGNEQFF. The chain carries TRBV5-1 and TRBJ2-1, with a tentative D call TRBD1 (5 bases). V lost 5 bases, J lost 7 bases, and 16 bases lay in between. Germline lookup yields CDR1 SGHRS and CDR2 YFSETQ. This CDR3 contains 14 residues.

The chain recombines TRBV5-6 with TRBJ1-5, with a tentative D call TRBD1 (6 bases). The germline CDR1 and CDR2 sequences are SGHDT and YYEEEE. This CDR3 contains 14 residues. Trimming cost V 4 bases and J 6 bases, with 14 bases left between them. DNA for the CDR3: TGTGCCAGCAGCCGACCAGGGGTGGGTCAGCCCCAGCATTTT. This gives the protein CASSRPGVGQPQHF. The entire variable domain, with the rest obtained from reference TRBV5-6 and TRBJ1-5, is as follows: DAGVTQSPTHLIKTRGQQVTLRCSPKSGHDTVSWYQQALGQGPQFIFQYYEEEERQRGNFPDRFSGHQFPNYSSELNVNALLLGDSALYLCASSRPGVGQPQHFGDGTRLSIL.